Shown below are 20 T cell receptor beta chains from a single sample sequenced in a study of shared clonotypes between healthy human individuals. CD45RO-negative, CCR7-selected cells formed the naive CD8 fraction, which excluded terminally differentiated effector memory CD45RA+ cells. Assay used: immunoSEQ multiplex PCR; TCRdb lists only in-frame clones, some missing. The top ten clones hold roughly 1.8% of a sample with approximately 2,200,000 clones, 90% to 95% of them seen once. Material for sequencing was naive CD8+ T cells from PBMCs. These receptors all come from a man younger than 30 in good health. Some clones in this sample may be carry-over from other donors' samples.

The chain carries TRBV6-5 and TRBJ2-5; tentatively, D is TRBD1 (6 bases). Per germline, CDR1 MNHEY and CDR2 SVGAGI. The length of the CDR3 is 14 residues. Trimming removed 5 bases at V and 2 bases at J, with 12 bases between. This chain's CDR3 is CASSLTGWQETQYF. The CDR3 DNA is TGTGCCAGCAGTCTAACAGGGTGGCAAGAGACCCAGTACTTC.

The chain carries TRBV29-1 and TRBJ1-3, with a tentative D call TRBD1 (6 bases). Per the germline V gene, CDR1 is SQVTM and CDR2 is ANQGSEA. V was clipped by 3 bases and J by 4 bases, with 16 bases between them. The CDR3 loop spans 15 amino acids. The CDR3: CSVEAWAGAGNTIYF. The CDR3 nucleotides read TGCAGCGTTGAGGCCTGGGCGGGGGCAGGAAACACCATATATTTT.

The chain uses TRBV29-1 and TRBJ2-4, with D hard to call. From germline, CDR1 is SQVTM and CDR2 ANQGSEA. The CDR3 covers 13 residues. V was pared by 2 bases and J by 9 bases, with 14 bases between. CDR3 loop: CSVESPIIPIQYF. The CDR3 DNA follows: TGCAGCGTTGAAAGCCCGATTATACCCATTCAGTACTTC.

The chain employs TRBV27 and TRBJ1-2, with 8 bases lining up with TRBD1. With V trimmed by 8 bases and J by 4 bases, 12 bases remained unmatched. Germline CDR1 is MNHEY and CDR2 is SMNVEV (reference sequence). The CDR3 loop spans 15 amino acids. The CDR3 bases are TGTGCCAGCGGAATGCAGGGGGCTAACCTCTATGGCTACACCTTC. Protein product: CASGMQGANLYGYTF.

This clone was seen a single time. This CDR3 is CASSLRRGDSYEQYF. CDR3 in DNA: TGTGCCAGCAGCTTACGACGCGGCGACTCCTACGAGCAGTACTTC. The chain is built from TRBV11-2 and TRBJ2-7; D remains ambiguous. Germline CDR1 and CDR2: SGHAT and FQNNGV. V was shortened by 2 bases and J by 0 bases, with 11 bases between the two germline ends. The CDR3 length is 15 residues.

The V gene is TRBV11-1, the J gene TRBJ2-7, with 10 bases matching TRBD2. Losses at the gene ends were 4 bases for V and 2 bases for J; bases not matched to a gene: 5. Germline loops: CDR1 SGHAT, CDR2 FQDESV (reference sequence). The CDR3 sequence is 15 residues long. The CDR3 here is CASSSSGLAAYEQYF. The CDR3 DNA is TGTGCCAGCAGCTCGAGTGGACTAGCGGCCTACGAGCAGTACTTC.

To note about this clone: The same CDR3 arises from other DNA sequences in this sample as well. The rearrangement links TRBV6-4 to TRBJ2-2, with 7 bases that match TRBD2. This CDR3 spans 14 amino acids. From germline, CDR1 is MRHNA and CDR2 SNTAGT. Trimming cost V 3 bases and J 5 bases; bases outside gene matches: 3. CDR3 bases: TGTGCCAGCAGTGATCTCGGGGGGACCGGGGAGCTGTTTTTT. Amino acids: CASSDLGGTGELFF.

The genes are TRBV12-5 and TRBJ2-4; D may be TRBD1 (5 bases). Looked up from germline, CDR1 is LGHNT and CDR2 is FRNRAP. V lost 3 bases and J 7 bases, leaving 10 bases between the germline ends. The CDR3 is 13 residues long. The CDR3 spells CASGFTGDNIQYF. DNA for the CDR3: TGTGCTAGTGGTTTTACAGGAGACAACATTCAGTACTTC.

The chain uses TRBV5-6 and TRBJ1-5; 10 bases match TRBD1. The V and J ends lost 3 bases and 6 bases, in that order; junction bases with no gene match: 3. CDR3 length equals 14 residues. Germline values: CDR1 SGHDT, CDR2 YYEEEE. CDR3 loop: CASSYGTGVQPQHF. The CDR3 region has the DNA TGTGCCAGCAGCTACGGGACAGGGGTTCAGCCCCAGCATTTT.

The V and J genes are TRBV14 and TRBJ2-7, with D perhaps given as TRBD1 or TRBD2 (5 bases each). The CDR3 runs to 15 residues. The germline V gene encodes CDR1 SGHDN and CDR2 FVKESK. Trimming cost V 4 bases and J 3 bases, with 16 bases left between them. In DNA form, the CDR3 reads TGTGCCAGCAGCCTTAGGCAGGGAGTCTACTACGAGCAGTACTTC. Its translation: CASSLRQGVYYEQYF.

The CDR3 reads CASSFWGSISGNTIYF. The CDR3, as DNA: TGTGCCAGCAGCTTCTGGGGGAGTATATCTGGAAACACCATATATTTT. The chain is built from TRBV11-2 and TRBJ1-3; possible D gene TRBD1, 5 bases. The CDR3 spans 16 residues. Between the trimmed V and J ends, which lost 3 bases and 1 base, there was a span of 13 bases. The germline CDR1 and CDR2 sequences are SGHAT and FQNNGV.

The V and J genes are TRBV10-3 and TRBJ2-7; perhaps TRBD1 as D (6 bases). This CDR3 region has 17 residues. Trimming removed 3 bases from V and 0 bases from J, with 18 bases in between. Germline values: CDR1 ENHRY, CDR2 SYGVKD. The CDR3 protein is CAISEITGIPSSYEQYF. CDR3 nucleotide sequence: TGTGCCATCAGTGAAATTACAGGGATCCCCTCCTCCTACGAGCAGTACTTC.

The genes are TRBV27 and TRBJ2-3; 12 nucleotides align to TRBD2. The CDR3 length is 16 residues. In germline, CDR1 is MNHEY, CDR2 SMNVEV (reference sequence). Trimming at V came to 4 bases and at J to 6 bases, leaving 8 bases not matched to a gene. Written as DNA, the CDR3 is TGTGCCAGCAGTTCCTCTAGCGGGAGGGTAACCGATACGCAGTATTTT. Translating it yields CASSSSSGRVTDTQYF.

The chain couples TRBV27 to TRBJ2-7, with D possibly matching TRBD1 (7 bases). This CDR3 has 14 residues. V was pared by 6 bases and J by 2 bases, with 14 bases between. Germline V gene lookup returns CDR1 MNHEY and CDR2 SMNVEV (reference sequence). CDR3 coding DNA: TGTGCCAGCAGGATTGGAGGGACAGCCTACGAGCAGTACTTC. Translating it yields CASRIGGTAYEQYF.

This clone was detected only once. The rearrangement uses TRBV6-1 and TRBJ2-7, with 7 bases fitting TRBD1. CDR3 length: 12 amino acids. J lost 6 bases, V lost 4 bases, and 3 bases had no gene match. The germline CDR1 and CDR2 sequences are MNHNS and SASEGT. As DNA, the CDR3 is TGTGCCAGCAGTGTTACAGGGGTCGAGCAGTACTTC. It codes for CASSVTGVEQYF.

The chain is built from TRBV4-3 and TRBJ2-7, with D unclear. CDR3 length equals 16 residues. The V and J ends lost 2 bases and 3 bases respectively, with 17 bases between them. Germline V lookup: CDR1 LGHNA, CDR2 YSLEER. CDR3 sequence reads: CASSQTLTFLFYEQYF. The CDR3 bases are TGCGCCAGCAGCCAAACCTTAACGTTCCTCTTCTACGAGCAGTACTTC.

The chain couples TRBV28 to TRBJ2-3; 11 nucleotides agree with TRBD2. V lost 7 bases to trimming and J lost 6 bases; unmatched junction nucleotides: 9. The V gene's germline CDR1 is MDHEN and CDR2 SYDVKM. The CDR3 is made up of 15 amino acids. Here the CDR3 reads CASNPLAGGGDTQYF. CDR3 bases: TGTGCCAGCAACCCGCTAGCGGGAGGAGGGGATACGCAGTATTTT.

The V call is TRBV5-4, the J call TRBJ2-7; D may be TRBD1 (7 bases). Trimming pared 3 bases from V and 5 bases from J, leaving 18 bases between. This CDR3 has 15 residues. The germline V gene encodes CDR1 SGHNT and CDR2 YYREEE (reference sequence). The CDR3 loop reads CASSSRQGGTDEQYF. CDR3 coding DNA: TGTGCCAGCAGCTCGAGACAGGGAGGTACCGACGAGCAGTACTTC. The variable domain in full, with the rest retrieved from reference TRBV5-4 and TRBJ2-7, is ETGVTQSPTHLIKTRGQQVTLRCSSQSGHNTVSWYQQALGQGPQFIFQYYREEENGRGNFPPRFSGLQFPNYSSELNVNALELDDSALYLCASSSRQGGTDEQYFGPGTRLTVT.

The CDR3 DNA reads as TGCGCCAGCAGCGTAGGGGGACTAGGGGCTTACGAGCAGTACTTC. Translation gives CASSVGGLGAYEQYF. V and J are TRBV10-1 and TRBJ2-7; TRBD2 agrees at 8 bases. The J segment lost 4 bases and the V segment lost 6 bases, leaving 11 bases of the junction unmatched. This CDR3 region has 15 residues. The germline V gene has CDR1 WNHNN and CDR2 SYGVQD (reference sequence).

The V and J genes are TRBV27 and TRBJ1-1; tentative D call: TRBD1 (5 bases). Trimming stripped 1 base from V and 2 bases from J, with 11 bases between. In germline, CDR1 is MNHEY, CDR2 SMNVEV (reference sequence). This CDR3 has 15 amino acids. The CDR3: CASSLLGDFNTEAFF. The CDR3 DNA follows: TGTGCCAGCAGTTTATTGGGGGATTTTAACACTGAAGCTTTCTTT.